The 18 T cell receptor beta chains below come from one sample, sequenced in a study of human T cells and chemical hapten exposure. Documented time point: patch test 2, 6 weeks after DPC sensitization. Indicated treatment: therapeutic diphenylcyclopropenone sensitization with weekly scalp DPC. TCRdb fed the RACE reads into MiXCR, producing one record per CDR3 protein. The sample contains 120,000 to 150,000 distinct CDR3 sequences, over 9.5% of which appear only once. Specimen: whole blood, collected in connection with sensitization to the hapten diphenylcyclopropenone (DPC). These receptors came from a woman aged 45-65 years with alopecia areata. Some clones in this sample may be carry-over from other donors' samples.

This clonotype was detected ten times or more. The rearrangement joins TRBV28 to TRBJ2-7, with D perhaps TRBD2 (5 bases). Trimming pared 8 bases from V and 0 bases from J, leaving 14 bases between. Per germline, CDR1 MDHEN and CDR2 SYDVKM. The CDR3 consists of 14 residues. The CDR3 protein is CASGRGRSSYEQYF. In DNA form, the CDR3 reads TGTGCCAGCGGAAGAGGGCGTAGCTCCTACGAGCAGTACTTC.

The sample holds a few counts of this clonotype. The V gene is TRBV12-3 or TRBV12-4, the J gene TRBJ2-3; no reliable D call. V lost 3 bases to trimming and J lost 2 bases, with 9 bases between them. The CDR3 is 14 residues long. CDR3 sequence: CASSFGAPTDTQYF. The CDR3, as DNA: TGTGCCAGCAGTTTTGGAGCTCCCACAGATACGCAGTATTTT.

This clonotype was counted a few times. The CDR3 sequence is CSVEGDRGSYGYTF. CDR3 coding DNA: TGCAGCGTTGAAGGGGACAGGGGTTCCTATGGCTACACCTTC. The chain uses TRBV29-1 and TRBJ1-2; 10 positions agree with TRBD1. V lost 1 base and J lost 4; bases outside the gene matches: 3. The CDR3 totals 14 residues. Looked up from germline, CDR1 is SQVTM and CDR2 is ANQGSEA.

This clonotype was seen a handful of times. The chain uses TRBV3-1 and TRBJ2-7; D unresolved. Trimming removed 7 bases from V and 4 bases from J, with 11 bases in between. The CDR3 runs to 12 residues. Germline loops: CDR1 LGHDT, CDR2 YNNKEL (reference sequence). The CDR3 is CASNSFGYEQYF. In DNA, the CDR3 is TGTGCCAGCAACAGCTTTGGGTACGAGCAGTACTTC.

This rearrangement joins TRBV5-1 to TRBJ2-2; no clear D. Germline V CDR1 and CDR2: SGHRS, YFSETQ. V was shortened by 5 bases and J by 1 base, with 9 bases between the two germline ends. The CDR3 totals 14 residues. DNA for the CDR3: TGCGCCAGCAGAAGGACGGGGAACACCGGGGAGCTGTTTTTT. Amino acid sequence: CASRRTGNTGELFF.

The V call is TRBV29-1, the J call TRBJ2-2; D possibly corresponds to TRBD2 (6 bases). Germline V gene data show CDR1 as SQVTM and CDR2 as ANQGSEA. V was pared by 4 bases and J by 0 bases, with 12 bases between. CDR3 length: 15 residues. CDR3: CSVGPGLTNTGELFF. CDR3 coding DNA: TGCAGCGTTGGTCCGGGACTGACGAACACCGGGGAGCTGTTTTTT.

This clonotype was seen repeatedly, ten times or more. The chain couples TRBV20-1 to TRBJ2-3; no reliable D call. The CDR3 length is 17 residues. CDR1 and CDR2 (germline): DFQATT, SNEGSKA (reference sequence). V was trimmed by 0 bases and J by 2 bases, leaving 18 bases between them. The CDR3 DNA is TGCAGTGCTAGAGATCTTTCTCAGAGACTCATCACAGATACGCAGTATTTT. It translates to CSARDLSQRLITDTQYF.

This clonotype was seen more than once but under ten times. The chain combines TRBV10-3 with TRBJ1-6; no clear D gene. The CDR3 is 16 amino acids. In germline, CDR1 is ENHRY, CDR2 SYGVKD. V shed 0 bases and J shed 8 bases, with 14 bases lying between them. The CDR3, as DNA: TGTGCCATCAGTGAGTCGGGTCCCAGCTTCCATTCACCCCTCCACTTT. It is translated as CAISESGPSFHSPLHF.

Only a few counts were recorded for this clonotype. The J gene is TRBJ2-1, the V gene TRBV6-5, with TRBD1 as a possible D gene (6 bases). Trimming removed 5 bases from V and 0 bases from J, with 20 bases in between. Germline lookup yields CDR1 MNHEY and CDR2 SVGAGI. This CDR3 is 18 amino acids long. The chain's CDR3 is CASSRTLGQFPSYNEQFF. CDR3 nucleotide sequence: TGTGCCAGCAGTCGCACCCTCGGACAGTTCCCCTCCTACAATGAGCAGTTCTTC.

This chain uses TRBV7-9 with TRBJ2-7, with D unresolved. The V and J ends lost 5 bases and 2 bases respectively, with 7 bases between them. CDR3 size: 12 residues. CDR1 is SEHNR, CDR2 FQNEAQ, per germline (reference sequence). CDR3 in DNA: TGTGCCAGCAGCCAGCGCACCTACGAGCAGTACTTC. Translated: CASSQRTYEQYF.

The J gene is TRBJ2-5, the V gene TRBV20-1, with 10 bases identical to TRBD2. This CDR3 has 15 amino acids. V was pared by 5 bases and J by 7 bases, with 13 bases of the junction left unmatched. Germline V gene data show CDR1 as DFQATT and CDR2 as SNEGSKA (reference sequence). CDR3 nucleotide sequence: TGCAGTGCTGCGCTAGCGGGAGTGGGGGCGGGGACCCAGTACTTC. Its protein product is CSAALAGVGAGTQYF.

The chain uses TRBV20-1 and TRBJ1-3; D is unresolved. Germline V lookup: CDR1 DFQATT, CDR2 SNEGSKA (reference sequence). CDR3 length equals 15 residues. The ends were cut back, 3 bases at V and 3 bases at J, with 15 bases in the middle. The CDR3 DNA reads as TGCAGTGCTAGTCCTTCCGGGCGGCTTGGAAACACCATATATTTT. This translates into CSASPSGRLGNTIYF.

Ten or more counts support this clonotype. Sequence at one end of the junction differs from germline and may be a read error. The J gene is TRBJ2-1, the V gene TRBV10-3, with TRBD2 matching 8 bases. This CDR3 has 15 residues. Germline loops: CDR1 ENHRY, CDR2 SYGVKD. This chain's CDR3 is CAISEKGGTSNEQFF. Here the CDR3 DNA reads TGTGCCATTAGTGAAAAGGGAGGGACTAGCAATGAGCAGTTCTTC.

This clonotype turned up a few times. This rearrangement joins TRBV2 to TRBJ1-2; D not resolved. The CDR3 length is 12 residues. Trimming cost V 2 bases and J 2 bases, with 3 bases left between them. Germline V lookup: CDR1 SNHLY, CDR2 FYNNEI. The DNA of the CDR3 is TGTGCCAGCAGTGAACCCAACTATGGCTACACCTTC. Amino acids: CASSEPNYGYTF. Combining the CDR3 with reference TRBV2 and TRBJ1-2 gives the whole variable domain EPEVTQTPSHQVTQMGQEVILRCVPISNHLYFYWYRQILGQKVEFLVSFYNNEISEKSEIFDDQFSVERPDGSNFTLKIRSTKLEDSAMYFCASSEPNYGYTFGSGTRLTVV.

The chain links TRBV5-4 to TRBJ2-5, with TRBD2 matching 10 bases. The CDR3 length is 15 residues. Trimming at V came to 3 bases and at J to 4 bases, leaving 6 bases not matched to a gene. Looked up from germline, CDR1 is SGHNT and CDR2 is YYREEE (reference sequence). The CDR3 sequence is CASSSLAGIRETQYF. The CDR3 DNA follows: TGTGCCAGCAGCTCACTAGCGGGGATTCGAGAGACCCAGTACTTC. Full variable domain (rest looked up from reference TRBV5-4 and TRBJ2-5): ETGVTQSPTHLIKTRGQQVTLRCSSQSGHNTVSWYQQALGQGPQFIFQYYREEENGRGNFPPRFSGLQFPNYSSELNVNALELDDSALYLCASSSLAGIRETQYFGPGTRLLVL.

The table lists this clonotype with many counts. J is TRBJ1-5 and V is TRBV18, with 7 positions matching TRBD1. Germline V gene sequence: CDR1 KGHSH, CDR2 LQKENI. The CDR3 spans 14 residues. V trimming: 2 bases; J trimming: 4 bases; junction bases outside the gene matches: 2. The CDR3 spells CASSPGTDNQPQHF. The CDR3 region has the DNA TGTGCCAGCTCACCAGGGACAGATAATCAGCCCCAGCATTTT.

The chain is built from TRBV4-2 and TRBJ1-6; D ambiguous. CDR1 is LGHNA and CDR2 is YNFKEQ in the germline V gene. V lost 0 bases, J lost 7 bases, and 13 bases lay in between. CDR3 length equals 16 residues. This CDR3 is CASSQEGETGNSPLHF. The CDR3 DNA follows: TGTGCCAGCAGCCAAGAAGGAGAGACTGGAAATTCACCCCTCCACTTT.

The genes are TRBV10-2 and TRBJ2-2; D is possibly TRBD1 (5 bases). This CDR3 spans 15 amino acids. Germline-derived CDR1 and CDR2 are WSHSY and SAAADI. V was shortened by 6 bases and J by 1 base, with 12 bases between the two germline ends. The DNA for the CDR3 is TGCGCCAGCAGGGCGAGGACACAGAACACCGGGGAGCTGTTTTTT. Translation gives CASRARTQNTGELFF.